This T cell receptor beta chain was recorded in a study of blood T cell repertoires in COVID-19. Study summary: Acute and convalescent COVID-19 samples came from the United States, Italy and Spain. Nucleic acid was either cDNA or gDNA, and it came from T cells, B-cell-depleted T cells, or PBMCs.

In germline, CDR1 is SGHTA, CDR2 FQGNSA. V shed 4 bases and J shed 5 bases, with 15 bases lying between them. The CDR3 sequence is 15 residues long. Per the authors' pipeline: For nucleated cells, counts were estimated from reference gene primer amplification. TCRdb keeps only in-frame clones here, not all; method: immunoSEQ multiplex PCR. V and J calls and clone size are given by that table; D and trimming were obtained from the DNA. The table lists tens of thousands of clones, approximately 85% of them singletons. V and J are TRBV7-2 and TRBJ2-1; D is perhaps TRBD1 (5 bases). The sample was peripheral blood. The sequence derives from a human donor with acute or convalescent COVID-19. The donor label of this sample is uncertain. The CDR3 sequence is CASSSWGLANNEQFF. DNA for the CDR3: TGTGCCAGCAGCTCGTGGGGCCTTGCAAACAATGAGCAGTTCTTC.